This T cell receptor (beta chain) originates from a study of CXCR3-negative and CXCR3-positive naive CD8 T cells. Worth noting for this clonotype: Its antigen is as yet unknown.

Study conclusions and caveats: Diversity was high in both naive subsets and much lower in memory cells. Fresh PBMCs were used in most assays, and CXCR3 expression partially decreased after cryopreservation. No difference in surface CD5 was seen between naive subsets, and TCR strength was inferred from TRB CDR3 properties. CXCR3-positive naive cells carried more hydrophobic TRB CDR3s than CXCR3-negative ones.

The germline CDR1 and CDR2 sequences are SGHTA and FQGTGA. This CDR3 has 15 residues. The TRB libraries of cDNA were built by UMI-labeled 5' RACE. TCRdb re-called the 5' RACE reads and shows each CDR3 protein once, DNA omitted. This repertoire includes 100,000 to 150,000 distinct CDR3 sequences. This chain uses TRBV7-3 with TRBJ2-2; absent DNA, TCRdb's TRBD1 call cannot be checked. The sequence was collected from a human donor in good health. Some clones in this sample may be carry-over from other donors' samples. Sequenced sample: naive CXCR3- CD8+ T cells from blood. Indicated subset: CD45RO-CCR7+CD27+CD95- naive CD8+ T cells lacking CXCR3 (TNR3-). The CDR3: CASSSPRQGTGELFF.